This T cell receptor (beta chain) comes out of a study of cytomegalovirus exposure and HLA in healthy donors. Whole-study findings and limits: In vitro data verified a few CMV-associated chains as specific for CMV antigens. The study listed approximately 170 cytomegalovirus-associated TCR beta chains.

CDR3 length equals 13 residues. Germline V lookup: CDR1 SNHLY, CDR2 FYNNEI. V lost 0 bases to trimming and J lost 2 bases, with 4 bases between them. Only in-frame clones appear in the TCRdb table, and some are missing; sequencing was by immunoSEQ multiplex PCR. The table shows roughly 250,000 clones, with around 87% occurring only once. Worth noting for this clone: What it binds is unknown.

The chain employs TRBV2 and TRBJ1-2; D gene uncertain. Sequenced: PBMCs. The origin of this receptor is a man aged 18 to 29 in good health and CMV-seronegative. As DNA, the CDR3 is TGTGCCAGCAGTGAAGCCAGGAACTATGGCTACACCTTC. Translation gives CASSEARNYGYTF.